One and the same sample provided the 8 T cell receptor beta chains below, sequenced in a study of OX40 agonist ivuxolimab in advanced cancers. Assay: immunoSEQ multiplex PCR; the TCRdb copy retains only in-frame clones and omits some. In the table there are 99,000 or so clones, less than 85% of which are singletons. The specimen comprised CD4+ or CD8+ T cells sorted from blood, sampled in a trial of the OX40 agonist ivuxolimab. These TCRs come from an adult with an advanced solid tumor such as melanoma, head and neck, liver or kidney cancer.

This chain links TRBV28 with TRBJ2-7, with 8 nucleotides matching TRBD2. The J segment lost 2 bases and the V segment lost 3 bases, leaving 3 bases of the junction unmatched. This CDR3 has 14 residues. Germline assignment: CDR1 MDHEN and CDR2 SYDVKM. CDR3 DNA sequence: TGTGCCAGCAGTTTCCGGGGACTAGCCTACGAGCAGTACTTC. It translates to CASSFRGLAYEQYF. Full variable domain (remainder filled in from reference TRBV28 and TRBJ2-7): DVKVTQSSRYLVKRTGEKVFLECVQDMDHENMFWYRQDPGLGLRLIYFSYDVKMKEKGDIPEGYSVSREKKERFSLILESASTNQTSMYLCASSFRGLAYEQYFGPGTRLTVT.

J is TRBJ1-3 and V is TRBV5-1; D unclear. Per the germline V gene, CDR1 is SGHRS and CDR2 is YFSETQ. CDR3 length equals 14 residues. Trimming pared 5 bases from V and 3 bases from J, leaving 12 bases between. CDR3 DNA: TGCGCCAGCAGGTCCGGGGTAGGTGGAAACACCATATATTTT. As protein: CASRSGVGGNTIYF.

The chain couples TRBV7-3 to TRBJ1-1; no firm D call. Looked up from germline, CDR1 is SGHTA and CDR2 is FQGTGA. The CDR3 has 12 amino acids. V was shortened by 5 bases and J by 3 bases, with 7 bases between the two germline ends. The CDR3, as DNA: TGTGCCAGCAGCGACGGCTACACTGAAGCTTTCTTT. This codes for CASSDGYTEAFF.

This chain uses TRBV29-1 with TRBJ2-7; D might be TRBD1 or TRBD2, each matching 6 bases. The CDR3 spans 13 residues. V lost 1 base to trimming and J lost 6 bases, with 13 bases between them. From germline, CDR1 is SQVTM and CDR2 ANQGSEA. The CDR3 nucleotides read TGCAGCGTTGAAGTCGCTTGGGGGGCCGAGCAGTACTTC. Protein: CSVEVAWGAEQYF.

This chain joins TRBV10-3 and TRBJ1-4; D not resolved. V was pared by 7 bases and J by 5 bases, with 14 bases between. CDR1 is ENHRY, CDR2 SYGVKD, per germline. The CDR3 covers 14 residues. The CDR3 region has the DNA TGTGCCATCAACTCGGGCGGAAGAAATGAAAAACTGTTTTTT. Its translation: CAINSGGRNEKLFF.

The CDR3 region has the DNA TGTGCCAGCAGTAACCGGGGCGGGGGGGCCGAAGAGACCCAGTACTTC. Translating it yields CASSNRGGGAEETQYF. The genes are TRBV27 and TRBJ2-5; 9 nucleotides match TRBD2. The trim removed 5 bases at V and 3 bases at J, leaving 10 bases unmatched. The germline gives CDR1 MNHEY, CDR2 SMNVEV (reference sequence). The length of the CDR3 is 16 residues.

The CDR3 DNA is TGTGCCAGCAGAACTACAGGGGGGGACACCGGGGAGCTGTTTTTT. This codes for CASRTTGGDTGELFF. The gene calls are TRBV28 and TRBJ2-2; a weak D match, TRBD1 (8 bases). This CDR3 is built from 15 residues. The ends were cut back, 6 bases at V and 3 bases at J, with 14 bases in the middle. Germline V gives CDR1 MDHEN, CDR2 SYDVKM.

The chain has TRBV19 and TRBJ1-3; perhaps TRBD1 as D (6 bases). The CDR3 is 16 residues long. V lost 5 bases and J 0 bases, leaving 14 bases between the germline ends. The germline gives CDR1 LNHDA, CDR2 SQIVND (reference sequence). This chain's CDR3 is CASSVDSGNSGNTIYF. CDR3 nucleotide sequence: TGTGCCAGTAGTGTGGACAGCGGGAACTCTGGAAACACCATATATTTT.